This T cell receptor beta chain is from a study of lymphopenia after photon versus proton radiotherapy (dated by TCRdb to about 2019). About the investigation overall: Photon and proton radiation therapy were compared by the study for their immunological effects in patients with gastrointestinal tumors who developed high-grade lymphopenia. The study was designed to characterize how the impact on the immune system differs between the two radiation modalities. A cohort of some 20 patients with gastrointestinal tumors who received either photon or proton therapy and subsequently developed lymphopenia was included. Overall study results and their limits: The survival association was assessed only in patients who died, and better survival with proton therapy was presented by the authors as a possibility rather than a demonstrated result. After the lymphocyte count nadir, oligoclonal expansion, especially of CD8+ Temra cells, was observed in photon-treated repertoires, and the drop in diversity was driven by this expansion. Across the cohort, among patients who died, a greater drop in TCR diversity after the nadir was inversely correlated with overall survival time. Relative stability during treatment was observed in proton-treated patients, whereas loss of naive T cells and TCR diversity and gain of effector/memory populations were observed in photon-treated patients.

About this clone itself: The antigen it binds to is not known. The record has no base qualities; no much larger clone is one base away.

Libraries were constructed by the immunoSEQ multiplex PCR assay. T cell repertoires were profiled by deep sequencing of rearranged TCR beta loci, alongside multiparametric flow cytometry. TCRdb took over this immuneACCESS table, retaining in-frame rearrangements with V and J assigned. Such tables are incomplete; in checked studies, under half of the missing clones stem from an unresolved V gene, and the remainder is unexplained. In all, the sample holds some 170,000 clones, and roughly nine tenths of those were seen once. Approximately 4.8% of the sample comes from the top ten. At the junction V is shortened by 6 bases and J by 0 bases; bases outside the gene matches: 19. The germline V gene provides CDR1 SGDLS and CDR2 YYNGEE. Spanning cysteine to phenylalanine, the CDR3 consists of 20 amino acids. Kept here is only the CDR3 DNA, which spans 60 bases and is read in frame from base 1.

Source: peripheral blood, taken from a patient treated with photon-based radiotherapy. This receptor was obtained from a man aged 45-65 years with gastric cancer. The rearrangement joined TRBV9 to TRBJ2-3; 10 bases in the middle match TRBD2. The nucleotide sequence is given as TGTGCCAGCACCACGAGCCGTAGCGGGAGGACTCAAGCTAGCACAGATACGCAGTATTTT. It codes for CASTTSRSGRTQASTDTQYF.